The following is a TCR beta chain sequence with its context. The data derive from a study of shared clonotypes between healthy human individuals. It was across several immunoSEQ plates that each subset's genomic DNA was evenly split. The table came from immunoSEQ multiplex PCR; TCRdb's copy has only in-frame clones and leaves some out. The sample holds more than 2 million clones, about 95% seen once. Naive CD8 isolation took CD45RO-negative cells positively selected for CCR7 and excluded terminally differentiated effector memory CD45RA+ cells. This TCR was recovered from a man between 18 and 29 years old in good health. The sequenced sample was naive CD8+ T cells sorted from blood.

The chain's CDR3 is CAISESQGVGSYEQYF. The CDR3 DNA reads as TGTGCCATCAGTGAGTCACAGGGCGTCGGCTCCTACGAGCAGTACTTC. The chain joins TRBV10-3 to TRBJ2-7; the D gene is possibly TRBD1 (6 bases). Trimming took off 0 bases at V and 0 bases at J, with 12 bases between the two ends. This CDR3 contains 16 residues. Germline loops: CDR1 ENHRY, CDR2 SYGVKD.